This T cell receptor beta chain is from a study of regulatory T cells in long-lasting Graves disease (dated by TCRdb to 2020 to 2023). General notes on the study: Newly diagnosed Graves' disease patients had taken antithyroid drugs for less than 3 months. Peripheral blood TCR sequencing and RNA sequencing compared persistent Graves' disease patients with newly diagnosed Graves' disease patients. The study was conducted in China and was registered as a clinical trial. A total of some 35 samples underwent TCR sequencing: about 13 from persistent and roughly 20 from newly diagnosed Graves' disease patients. Overall results and qualifications from the work: Compared with newly diagnosed patients, patients with persistent Graves' disease had lower TCR Shannon entropy and fewer highly expanded clones, which suggests clonal expansion. A larger number of public clonotypes was shared among persistent patients (approximately 2,600) than among newly diagnosed patients (roughly 970). Preferential use of TRBV28, TRBJ1-2 and TRBJ2-5 was observed in persistent disease, whereas TRBV20-1 and TRBJ2-1 were favored in newly diagnosed disease. Sequencing and analysis were limited to the TCR beta chain. Peripheral blood alone was examined, since thyroid tissue, which constituted the primary lesion, could not be accessed. The authors noted that the small sample size was a limitation that may lower accuracy.

The cysteine opens and the phenylalanine closes a CDR3 of 15 amino acids. Solely the CDR3 DNA is kept, with 45 bases framed from the first base. Trimming costs V 7 bases and J 8 bases, and their ends lie 20 bases apart. Based on the germline V gene (reference sequence), the CDR1 and CDR2 sequences are LNHDA and SQIVND. The sample's time point, from its label and the paper: newly diagnosed GD, antithyroid drugs for less than 3 months. For both TCR sequencing and RNA sequencing, RNA was extracted from PBMCs in TRIzol. Graves' disease was diagnosed according to American Thyroid Association guidelines. Patients for the study were recruited at an endocrinology department in Xi'an, China. Each patient gave about 9.1 milliliters of peripheral blood, collected in an EDTA anticoagulant tube. PBMCs were isolated by Ficoll Paque Plus density gradient separation without further T cell sorting. An Agilent 2100 Bioanalyzer and agarose gel were used to check RNA quality, while a NanoDrop 2000 measured RNA concentration.

The library was made by multiplex PCR. The reads were generated on an Illumina HiSeq 4000. CDR3 regions were amplified by Arm-PCR with iRepertoire HTBI primers to construct TCR beta libraries. PCR products were gel purified before sequencing. Turning to the authors' computational methods: A total of roughly 67 TRBV and some 13 TRBJ segments were identified across samples and were used for gene usage analysis of CDR3 amino acid clonotypes. COPE and FqMerger were used to merge the filtered high-quality paired reads into contigs. Contigs were aligned with BLAST to IMGT TRBV, TRBD and TRBJ reference genes, and CDR3 was defined per IMGT. Any clonotype with a frequency above 0.1% was counted as a highly expanded clone. Shannon entropy served as the measure of repertoire diversity, while the Gini coefficient captured V-J evenness. Public clonotypes were defined as clonotypes shared by more than one individual. The public reads were reprocessed in TCRdb via fastp at Q25 and MiXCR, keeping in-frame beta chains. Rows merge per CDR3 protein into single entries with the most common DNA and genes. TCRdb's processing, not the authors', yielded these V and J calls. Recorded for this sample are 410,000 or so distinct CDR3 sequences; under 15% of them occurred a single time. 16% of the sample is taken by the ten largest.

There are many counts of this clonotype. Its antigen is unknown. No base-level quality is on record; no much larger clone is a single base apart. The same sample was also used in a study of T cells in Graves' hyperthyroidism and ophthalmopathy. The second paper further reports: A patient counted as having stable Graves' hyperthyroidism if no progression to ophthalmopathy occurred over 18 months of follow-up. Hyperthyroidism patients were newly diagnosed, with disease duration under 2 months, and aged 18 to 65 years. Exclusion was applied to patients with uncontrolled infections, other autoimmune diseases, pregnancy or lactation. Diagnoses were established on the basis of clinical symptoms, serum thyroxine and TRAb, thyroid ultrasound, and orbital computed tomography. The TCR CDR3 was subjected to a first round of RT-PCR using the HTBI primer set and the Qiagen OneStep RT-PCR kit. Most expanded thyroid clonotypes (frequency above 0.001) were also detected in blood, a finding suggesting that blood repertoires may reflect thyroid immune responses. Ophthalmopathy was separated from stable hyperthyroidism by a 13 V-J signature model, with about 88% sensitivity and approximately 81% specificity obtained in cross-validation and 80%/75% obtained in testing. In validation, progression to ophthalmopathy was predicted by the model with roughly 69% sensitivity and roughly 72% specificity, a median of about 6.8 months before onset. TCR V-J signatures able to tell the groups apart were searched for in a discovery cohort of some 97 patients, of whom over 40 had Graves' ophthalmopathy and some 60 had stable Graves' hyperthyroidism. Whether ophthalmopathy could be predicted prospectively was tested in an independent validation cohort made up of roughly 19 hyperthyroidism patients plus 17 patients who later progressed to ophthalmopathy. The roughly 100 discovery patients were randomly divided into training and test sets at a 7:3 ratio. In several Graves' hyperthyroidism patients, the study also compared T-cell repertoires from thyroid tissue with T-cell repertoires from blood. After blood sampling, hyperthyroidism patients were treated with methimazole at a starting dose of 30 mg daily, and ophthalmopathy patients were treated with high-dose intravenous methylprednisolone. A second multiplex PCR round built the libraries, followed by size selection and purification. The libraries were sequenced on an Illumina HiSeq2000 using paired-end 100 bp reads. SOAPnuke was used to process the raw data, throwing out any read that contained adapters or uncalled bases, had a mean Phred below 15, or lacked an exact constant-primer or identifier match. High-quality paired reads were merged with COPE v1.2.5, and unique nucleotide sequences were defined as clonotypes. MiTCR v1.1 was used to align clonotypes to the IMGT TRBV, TRBD and TRBJ reference segments. Only V-J combinations with frequency above 0.0001, covering 99% to 99.2% of repertoires, were analysed. The TCS score was defined as the ratio of F50 (clonal expansion) to E x V (chaos), calculated using BLOSUM62-based TCRdist between CDR3 peptides within each V-J. Welch's t-statistics and random forest reduced around 510 V-J features to about 12, which were used in a naive Bayes classifier (R e1071). Sample size was not statistically predetermined, and investigators were not blinded to group allocation. The paper describes TCR Vbeta CDR3 sequencing of about 140 peripheral blood samples, made up of under 50 ophthalmopathy patients, 70 to 80 hyperthyroidism patients and 17 progressor patients.

The starting material was peripheral blood mononuclear cells (PBMCs), obtained at new diagnosis, from a patient treated with antithyroid drugs. The TCR comes from a woman in her 30s with Graves disease. Donor details come from another sample of the same person, matched by shared clones. The chain was built from TRBV19 and TRBJ2-2; a tentative D call is TRBD1 (5 bases match). The nucleotides are TGTGCCAGTAAAGTTGATGGGGCGGCGCCGGGGGAGCTGTTTTTT. It encodes CASKVDGAAPGELFF.